Within the sample, the clone carrying this T cell receptor (beta chain) is medium-sized. No antigen is known for it. This CDR3 comprises 16 residues. The germline gives CDR1 SGHVS, CDR2 FNYEAQ. Trimming removed 2 bases from V and 0 bases from J, with 11 bases in between. The sample is drawn from a study of Graves' ophthalmopathy and Graves' hyperthyroidism. The TCR beta CDR3 regions underwent amplification from RNA transcripts. HTBI primers were used in a first-round RT-PCR, which preceded a second-round multiplex PCR. TCRdb passed the multiplex PCR reads through MiXCR, listing each CDR3 protein once. The sample consists of approximately 37,000 distinct CDR3 sequences, 45% to 60% of them appearing once. The diagnostic workup employed clinical symptoms, serum thyroxine, TRAb, thyroid ultrasound and orbital computed tomography. The study's findings and limits: As the model predicted ophthalmopathy progression, it achieved a sensitivity of just over 70% and a specificity of around 76%.

Material for sequencing was peripheral blood. The origin of this receptor is an adult man with Graves' ophthalmopathy. The V call is TRBV7-6, the J call TRBJ1-3; no firm D call. CDR3 sequence: CASSLNSRISGNTIYF. CDR3 sequence (DNA): TGTGCCAGCAGCTTAAACAGCAGGATCTCTGGAAACACCATATATTTT.